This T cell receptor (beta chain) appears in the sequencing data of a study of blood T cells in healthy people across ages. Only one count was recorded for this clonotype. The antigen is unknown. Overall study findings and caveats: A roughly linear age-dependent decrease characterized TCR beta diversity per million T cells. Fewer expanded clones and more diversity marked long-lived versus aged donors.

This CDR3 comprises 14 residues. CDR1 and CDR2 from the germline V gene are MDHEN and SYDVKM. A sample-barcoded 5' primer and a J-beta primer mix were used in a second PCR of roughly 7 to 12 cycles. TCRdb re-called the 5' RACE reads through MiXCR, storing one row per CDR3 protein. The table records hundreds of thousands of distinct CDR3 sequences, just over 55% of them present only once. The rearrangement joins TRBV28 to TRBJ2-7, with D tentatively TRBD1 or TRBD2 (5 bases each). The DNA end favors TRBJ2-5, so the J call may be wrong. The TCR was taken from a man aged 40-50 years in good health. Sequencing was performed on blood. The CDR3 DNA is TGTGCCAGCCGACGGACGGATTGGGGGAAGACCCAGTACTTC. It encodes CASRRTDWGKTQYF.